The next 18 T cell receptor beta chains were all read from a single sample in a study of T cells in women clearing cervical HPV infection (dated by TCRdb to the late 2010s). Library preparation was by the immunoSEQ multiplex PCR assay. This is the immuneACCESS table as TCRdb keeps it, with only in-frame sequences that have V and J called. A part of the clones is gone; compared with another copy, unresolved V genes explain less than half, and the rest is unexplained. The sample table includes more than 30,000 clones. The top ten clonotypes cover around 6.8% of the sample. The specimen sequenced was blood buffy coat. These receptors were taken from a woman aged 18-69 years with a cervical HPV16 infection that either progressed to CIN3+ or cleared (not recorded which).

Details on this clone: The read terminates 3 residues ahead of where the CDR3 ends, so the germline J gene completes it. The gene calls are TRBV30 and TRBJ2-5; maybe TRBD2 (6 bases). CDR1 and CDR2 from the germline V gene are GTSNPN and SVGIG (reference sequence). Between the trimmed V and J ends, which lost 4 bases and 7 bases, there was a span of 10 bases. The length of the CDR3 is 11 residues. CDR3 amino acids: CAWTTEGTQYF. CDR3 bases read: TGTGCCTGGACGACGGAGGGGACC. Supplemented by reference TRBV30 and TRBJ2-5, the full variable domain reads SQTIHQWPATLVQPVGSPLSLECTVEGTSNPNLYWYRQAAGRGLQLLFYSVGIGQISSEVPQNLSASRPQDRQFILSSKKLLLSDSGFYLCAWTTEGTQYFGPGTRLLVL.

Details on this clone: The CDR3 is cut off 3 residues early in the read; its end comes from the germline J gene. The chain carries TRBV7-2 and TRBJ2-3; D remains unclear. Trimming took off 5 bases at V and 4 bases at J, with 13 bases between the two ends. CDR1 is SGHTA and CDR2 is FQGNSA in the germline V gene. The CDR3 runs 14 residues. CDR3 region: CASSPEVAADTQYF. The sequenced CDR3 bases are TGTGCCAGCAGCCCAGAGGTGGCAGCAGATACG.

Regarding this clone: Read coverage stops 3 residues before the CDR3 terminus; the germline J gene supplies the remainder. This rearrangement joins TRBV6-1 to TRBJ2-1; unclear D gene. With 2 bases removed from V and 0 bases from J, the gap between germline ends came to 17 bases. Germline V gene data show CDR1 as MNHNS and CDR2 as SASEGT. The CDR3 is 18 residues long. The CDR3 DNA, read in part, is TGTGCCAGCAGTGAATACGTCTTGGCGGCTGGCTCCTACAATGAG. It codes for CASSEYVLAAGSYNE. In full, the CDR3 is CASSEYVLAAGSYNEQFF.

To note about this clone: The missing CDR3 end, 3 residues past where the read stops, is filled in from the germline J gene. The chain uses TRBV6-4 and TRBJ2-1; 10 bases match TRBD2. The CDR3 is 18 residues long. V gave up 2 bases and J gave up 7 bases; unmatched junction bases: 14. Germline CDR1 MRHNA, CDR2 SNTAGT. CDR3 loop: CASSDPAGGRVSTNEQFF. The part of the CDR3 DNA that was read is TGTGCCAGCAGTGACCCAGCGGGAGGGCGCGTATCGACAAATGAG.

As to this clone: The read comes to an end 3 residues before the CDR3 does, leaving the germline J gene to fill in the end. The chain uses TRBV12-5 and TRBJ2-5; D remains ambiguous. The length of the CDR3 is 13 residues. CDR1 LGHNT and CDR2 FRNRAP come from the germline V gene. Trimming took off 3 bases at V and 5 bases at J, with 10 bases between the two ends. The chain's CDR3 is CASGLIGGETQYF. The DNA read from the CDR3 is TGTGCTAGTGGTTTAATCGGCGGTGAGACC.

About this clone: The read terminates 3 residues ahead of where the CDR3 ends, so the germline J gene completes it. The rearrangement joins TRBV11-3 to TRBJ2-3; D may be TRBD1 (6 bases). The CDR3 covers 14 residues. Germline loops: CDR1 SGHNT, CDR2 YENEEA. Trimming pared 5 bases from V and 2 bases from J, leaving 11 bases between. The CDR3 sequence is CASSLGQSTDTQYF. The sequenced CDR3 bases are TGTGCCAGCAGCCTCGGACAGTCCACAGATACG.

Comments on this clone: The read terminates 3 residues ahead of where the CDR3 ends, so the germline J gene completes it. The rearrangement joins TRBV7-6 to TRBJ1-5; possible D gene TRBD1, 5 bases. CDR1 and CDR2 from the germline V gene are SGHVS and FNYEAQ. Trimming pared 3 bases from V and 0 bases from J, leaving 12 bases between. This CDR3 spans 16 amino acids. The CDR3 DNA, read in part, is TGTGCCAGCAGCTTGTACGGGGGATCTAGCAATCAGCCC. Protein sequence: CASSLYGGSSNQP. The entire CDR3 is CASSLYGGSSNQPQHF.

About this clone: One junction end does not reproduce the germline sequence, and a read error may be involved. The CDR3 end falls 3 residues outside the read, so it is completed with the germline J gene. The rearrangement uses TRBV4-2 and TRBJ2-2; no reliable D call. Germline V gene lookup returns CDR1 LGHNA and CDR2 YNFKEQ. This CDR3 contains 17 residues. The sequenced part of the CDR3 DNA is TGCGCCAGCAGCCAAGATCCGGTCCCCCGTGCGACCGGGGAG. Its protein is CASSQDPVPRATGE. The whole CDR3 is CASSQDPVPRATGELFF.

To note about this clone: The CDR3 is cut off 3 residues early in the read; its end comes from the germline J gene. V and J are TRBV18 and TRBJ2-2, with D possibly matching TRBD1 (5 bases). Per the germline V gene, CDR1 is KGHSH and CDR2 is LQKENI. The CDR3 is 15 residues long. CDR3 DNA (partial): TGTGCCAGCTCACCTAAAGGAGCTGGGGCCAACGTG. It yields the protein CASSPKGAGANV. The full CDR3 protein is CASSPKGAGANVLFF.

The CDR3: CASSSGTAGYGYTF. CDR3 DNA, as far as it was read: TGCGCCAGCAGCTCCGGGACAGCTGGCTATGGC. V usage is TRBV5-1 and J usage is TRBJ1-2, with 7 bases lining up with TRBD1. The CDR3 is cut off 3 residues early in the read; its end comes from the germline J gene. With 3 bases clipped from V and 4 bases from J, the junction kept 6 bases outside the gene matches. In germline, CDR1 is SGHRS, CDR2 YFSETQ. This CDR3 has 14 amino acids.

In the case of this clone: The CDR3 goes on 3 residues after the read ends, and that part is filled in from the germline J gene. The chain recombines TRBV18 with TRBJ1-2; D unclear. Germline lookup yields CDR1 KGHSH and CDR2 LQKENI. The CDR3 totals 13 residues. The sequenced CDR3 bases are TGTGCCAGCTCACCGACACCGGTCTACGAC. The encoded protein is CASSPTPVYD. The full CDR3 protein is CASSPTPVYDYTF.

Details on this clone: The read falls 3 residues short of the CDR3 end, and the missing part is taken from the germline J gene. V usage is TRBV19 and J usage is TRBJ2-2, with TRBD2 identical over 9 bases. V was pared by 4 bases and J by 6 bases, with 6 bases of the junction left unmatched. CDR1 and CDR2 (germline): LNHDA, SQIVND (reference sequence). This CDR3 comprises 15 residues. CDR3 residues: CASSKASGTSGELFF. CDR3 DNA, as far as it was read: TGTGCCAGTAGTAAGGCTAGCGGGACTTCCGGGGAG. Together with reference TRBV19 and TRBJ2-2, the CDR3 gives the full variable domain: DGGITQSPKYLFRKEGQNVTLSCEQNLNHDAMYWYRQDPGQGLRLIYYSQIVNDFQKGDIAEGYSVSREKKESFPLTVTSAQKNPTAFYLCASSKASGTSGELFFGEGSRLTVL.

Points on this clone: The read ends 3 residues early relative to the CDR3; the germline J gene fills the gap. J is TRBJ1-5 and V is TRBV7-9; 7 bases map to TRBD1. Germline assignment: CDR1 SEHNR and CDR2 FQNEAQ (reference sequence). This CDR3 comprises 14 residues. Trimming at V came to 4 bases and at J to 2 bases, leaving 2 bases not matched to a gene. CDR3 DNA, as far as it was read: TGTGCCAGCAGCTCCACAGGGGGCAATCAGCCC. This encodes CASSSTGGNQP. In full, the CDR3 reads CASSSTGGNQPQHF.

Regarding this clone: The read terminates 3 residues before the CDR3 end, so the remaining end is supplied by the germline J gene. The chain joins TRBV10-2 to TRBJ2-7; 8 bases map to TRBD2. V lost 2 bases, J lost 6 bases, and 0 bases stayed unmatched. Germline V gene sequence: CDR1 WSHSY, CDR2 SAAADI. The CDR3 contains 12 residues. The CDR3 loop is CASSEGLAEQYF. Incomplete CDR3 DNA: TGCGCCAGCAGTGAGGGACTAGCCGAG.

CDR3 bases read: TGCGCCAGCAGCGTGGGACAGGGGATCCACGAG. This sequence encodes CASSVGQGIHE. From start to end, the CDR3 is CASSVGQGIHEQYF. The chain is built from TRBV5-1 and TRBJ2-7, with 10 positions matching TRBD1. The CDR3 end falls 3 residues outside the read, so it is completed with the germline J gene. The ends lost 4 bases at V and 5 bases at J; junction bases unmatched: 6. CDR1 and CDR2 from the germline V gene are SGHRS and YFSETQ. CDR3 length: 14 amino acids.

The chain's CDR3 is CASGQSTYEQYF. The sequenced part of the CDR3 DNA is TGCGCCAGCGGACAGTCGACCTACGAG. V usage is TRBV5-1 and J usage is TRBJ2-7, with a tentative D call TRBD1 (6 bases). The read stops 3 residues short of the end of the CDR3; the missing end is completed from the germline J gene. CDR3 length equals 12 residues. Germline CDR1 reads SGHRS; CDR2 reads YFSETQ. V dropped 7 bases and J dropped 2 bases, with 10 bases sitting between them.

A note on this clone: The CDR3 end is not reached by the read, which stops 3 residues before it; the germline J gene fills it in. The chain uses TRBV20-1 and TRBJ2-1; TRBD2 agrees at 8 bases. Losses at the gene ends were 1 base for V and 8 bases for J; bases not matched to a gene: 19. The CDR3 consists of 18 residues. Germline-derived CDR1 and CDR2 are DFQATT and SNEGSKA (reference sequence). The CDR3 sequence is CSARVPYLSGTSSDEQFF. The CDR3 DNA, read in part, is TGCAGTGCTAGAGTCCCCTATTTATCCGGGACTAGTTCCGATGAG.

A word on this clone: The read finishes 3 residues shy of the CDR3 end, and the germline J gene is used to complete it. The chain couples TRBV19 to TRBJ1-5; D perhaps matches TRBD1 (5 bases). This CDR3 is built from 14 residues. Germline CDR1 reads LNHDA; CDR2 reads SQIVND (reference sequence). V was trimmed by 3 bases and J by 4 bases, leaving 10 bases between them. The DNA read from the CDR3 is TGTGCCAGTAGTATCGACAGTCCTAATCAGCCC. This sequence encodes CASSIDSPNQP. The CDR3 in its entirety is CASSIDSPNQPQHF.